This passage covers 10 T cell receptor beta chains from one sample sequenced in a study of shared clonotypes between healthy human individuals. The table came from immunoSEQ multiplex PCR; TCRdb's copy has only in-frame clones and leaves some out. The data contain millions of clones, approximately 93% of them singletons. The material sequenced was naive CD4+ T cells from PBMCs. Subset denoted: CD45RA+ positively selected. The receptors originated from a man aged 18 to 30 in good health. Some clones in this sample may be carry-over from other donors' samples.

The chain links TRBV6-1 to TRBJ2-5, with 9 bases matching TRBD1. The junction had 11 bases not matched to a gene; V was cut back by 2 bases and J by 1 base. CDR1 and CDR2 from the germline V gene are MNHNS and SASEGT. The CDR3 is 18 amino acids. As DNA, the CDR3 is TGTGCCAGCAGTGAAATGCGGGGGACAGGGACCTTCCAAGAGACCCAGTACTTC. Its translation: CASSEMRGTGTFQETQYF.

Remarks on this clone: This sample includes further DNA sequences coding for the same CDR3. This rearrangement joins TRBV5-7 to TRBJ1-4; D is undetermined. TRBV5-7 is given ORF status, its function remaining uncertain. The CDR3 has 13 amino acids. V gave up 4 bases and J gave up 8 bases, with 12 bases separating them. DNA of the CDR3: TGTGCCAGCAGCCGACAAAGATTCGAAAAACTGTTTTTT. Translating gives CASSRQRFEKLFF.

The chain employs TRBV29-1 and TRBJ1-1, with unresolved D. Germline assignment: CDR1 SQVTM and CDR2 ANQGSEA. Between the trimmed V and J ends, which lost 2 bases and 4 bases, there was a span of 11 bases. CDR3 length equals 13 residues. Here the CDR3 reads CSVERVLGTEAFF. CDR3 DNA sequence: TGCAGCGTTGAAAGGGTACTCGGCACTGAAGCTTTCTTT.

The V gene is TRBV5-4, the J gene TRBJ2-7, with a tentative D call TRBD1 (5 bases). Between the trimmed V and J ends, which lost 4 bases and 5 bases, there was a span of 16 bases. Germline loops: CDR1 SGHNT, CDR2 YYREEE (reference sequence). CDR3 length equals 14 residues. The CDR3 reads CASSPAQPGNEQYF. The CDR3, as DNA: TGTGCCAGCAGCCCAGCCCAACCAGGGAACGAGCAGTACTTC.

V gene TRBV29-1 combines with J gene TRBJ2-7, with 8 bases fitting TRBD2. Germline CDR1 reads SQVTM; CDR2 reads ANQGSEA. The CDR3 has 14 residues. With V trimmed by 0 bases and J by 7 bases, 8 bases remained unmatched. DNA of the CDR3: TGCAGCGTTGAAGATTCCGGGAGGGCGGGGGAGCAGTACTTC. It encodes CSVEDSGRAGEQYF.

The chain is built from TRBV4-3 and TRBJ2-7, with D unclear. Germline assignment: CDR1 LGHNA and CDR2 YSLEER. The CDR3 extends over 14 amino acids. Trimming stripped 0 bases from V and 1 base from J, with 7 bases between. The CDR3 loop is CASSQEFQSYEQYF. CDR3 DNA sequence: TGCGCCAGCAGCCAAGAATTCCAGTCCTACGAGCAGTACTTC.

This chain links TRBV6-4 with TRBJ2-1, with 9 nucleotides matching TRBD1. The J segment lost 9 bases and the V segment lost 6 bases, leaving 9 bases of the junction unmatched. The germline CDR1 and CDR2 sequences are MRHNA and SNTAGT. CDR3 size: 14 residues. This CDR3 is CASRGDRDVSEQFF. The CDR3 DNA sequence: TGTGCCAGCAGGGGGGACAGGGATGTAAGTGAGCAGTTCTTC.

The chain combines TRBV7-8 with TRBJ2-3, with D tentatively TRBD2 (7 bases). Trimming cost V 0 bases and J 4 bases, with 17 bases left between them. CDR1 and CDR2 from the germline V gene are SGHVS and FQNEAQ. The CDR3 consists of 17 residues. The CDR3 loop reads CASSLAGQLAGADTQYF. CDR3 sequence (DNA): TGTGCCAGCAGCTTAGCAGGACAGTTAGCGGGTGCAGATACGCAGTATTTT.

This chain links TRBV21-1 with TRBJ1-2; the tabulated D call, TRBD1, remains unverified against the DNA. TRBV21-1 is given as a pseudogene. The CDR3 extends over 15 amino acids. The CDR3 reads CAPRPGQAINYGYTF. The DNA of the CDR3 is TGTGCCCCACGTCCCGGACAGGCGATTAACTATGGCTACACCTTC.

This chain connects TRBV7-3 to TRBJ2-3; no clear D. Deletions cut 5 bases from V and 3 bases from J, with 18 bases between. CDR1 and CDR2 from the germline V gene are SGHTA and FQGTGA. The CDR3 loop spans 16 amino acids. The CDR3 here is CASSPDHSSGTDTQYF. Written as DNA, the CDR3 is TGTGCCAGCAGCCCCGATCACTCGTCCGGGACAGATACGCAGTATTTT. The full variable domain, its missing parts supplied by reference TRBV7-3 and TRBJ2-3, is GAGVSQTPSNKVTEKGKYVELRCDPISGHTALYWYRQSLGQGPEFLIYFQGTGAADDSGLPNDRFFAVRPEGSVSTLKIQRTERGDSAVYLCASSPDHSSGTDTQYFGPGTRLTVL.